This T cell receptor (beta chain) was sequenced for a study of T cells in Graves' hyperthyroidism and ophthalmopathy. Study conclusions and caveats: Most thyroid clonotypes with frequency above 0.001 were detected in blood.

Amplified TCR beta CDR3 regions came from RNA transcripts. An initial round of RT-PCR targeting the TCR CDR3 relied on the HTBI primer set. Via MiXCR, TCRdb re-called the multiplex PCR reads, giving one row per CDR3 protein. The repertoire has 500,000 to 600,000 distinct CDR3 sequences, about 46% of them found once; the top ten carry around 44%. On this clonotype: Its antigen is as yet unknown.

In making diagnoses, clinical symptoms, serum thyroxine and TRAb, thyroid ultrasound and orbital computed tomography were all used. This CDR3 has 13 residues. The V and J ends lost 0 bases and 6 bases respectively, with 11 bases between them. Germline V gene sequence: CDR1 DFQATT, CDR2 SNEGSKA (reference sequence). Sequencing was performed on peripheral blood or thyroid tissue (not recorded which). The chain joins TRBV20-1 to TRBJ1-2; TRBD1 is a possible D gene (5 bases). This clonotype originated in an adult woman with Graves' disease, either hyperthyroidism or ophthalmopathy (not recorded which). CDR3 in amino acids: CSARELEGNGYTF. As DNA, the CDR3 is TGCAGTGCTAGAGAGCTGGAGGGGAATGGCTACACCTTC.